This entry lists 18 T cell receptor beta chains sequenced from one sample in a study of blood T cell repertoires in COVID-19. Sequencing was performed with immunoSEQ multiplex PCR; in TCRdb, only in-frame clones are kept and a portion is missing. The table lists approximately 170,000 clones, less than 90% of them singletons. Specimen: peripheral blood. Source of these receptors: a woman aged 70 to 79 with acute or convalescent COVID-19.

This clone has a handful of counts. The chain is built from TRBV21-1 and TRBJ2-7; the tabulated D call, TRBD2, remains unverified against the DNA. TRBV21-1 is a documented pseudogene. This CDR3 has 17 amino acids. CDR3 nucleotide sequence: TGTGCCAGCAGCAAAGCGCTAACTAGCGGGTACTCCTACGAGCAGTACTTC. It codes for CASSKALTSGYSYEQYF.

V and J are TRBV6-5 and TRBJ1-4, with 7 positions matching TRBD1. Germline CDR1 reads MNHEY; CDR2 reads SVGAGI. There are 15 residues in the CDR3. V trimming: 5 bases; J trimming: 4 bases; junction bases outside the gene matches: 7. The CDR3, as DNA: TGTGCCAGCAGTACTAGTCAGGGGGGTAATGAAAAACTGTTTTTT. It codes for CASSTSQGGNEKLFF.

This chain joins TRBV3-1 (or the pseudogene TRBV3-2) and TRBJ2-1, with 11 nucleotides matching TRBD2. V gave up 0 bases and J gave up 6 bases; unmatched junction bases: 4. The CDR3 is 16 residues long. CDR1 is LGHDT, CDR2 YNNKEL, per germline (reference sequence). The chain's CDR3 is CASSQEVLAGGNEQFF. In DNA, the CDR3 is TGTGCCAGCAGCCAAGAGGTGCTAGCGGGAGGCAATGAGCAGTTCTTC.

This chain uses TRBV19 with TRBJ1-2; D remains ambiguous. CDR3 size: 12 residues. V was pared by 6 bases and J by 4 bases, with 9 bases between. The V gene's germline CDR1 is LNHDA and CDR2 SQIVND (reference sequence). The CDR3 DNA reads TGTGCCAGTAGGTCGGGAGCCTATGGCTACACCTTC. It yields the protein CASRSGAYGYTF. Drawing the rest from reference TRBV19 and TRBJ1-2, the complete variable domain is DGGITQSPKYLFRKEGQNVTLSCEQNLNHDAMYWYRQDPGQGLRLIYYSQIVNDFQKGDIAEGYSVSREKKESFPLTVTSAQKNPTAFYLCASRSGAYGYTFGSGTRLTVV.

This chain links TRBV9 with TRBJ1-2; no definite D call. Germline CDR1 reads SGDLS; CDR2 reads YYNGEE. CDR3 length: 13 residues. Trimming pared 4 bases from V and 4 bases from J, leaving 11 bases between. CDR3 loop: CASSLPGGYGYTF. CDR3 bases: TGTGCCAGCAGCCTACCCGGCGGCTATGGCTACACCTTC.

V is TRBV4-3 and J is TRBJ1-1; D remains ambiguous. CDR1 is LGHNA, CDR2 YSLEER, per germline. V lost 1 base and J lost 2, with 8 bases in between. CDR3 length equals 14 residues. The CDR3 here is CASSQGTVNTEAFF. In DNA, the CDR3 is TGCGCCAGCAGCCAAGGCACGGTTAACACTGAAGCTTTCTTT.

The V and J genes are TRBV6-5 and TRBJ1-5; perhaps TRBD1 as D (5 bases). There are 14 residues in the CDR3. The V end lost 7 bases, the J end lost 0 bases, and 10 bases lay between the germline ends. The germline V gene has CDR1 MNHEY and CDR2 SVGAGI. The CDR3 coding sequence is TGTGCCAGCATGGAGACAGCTAGCAATCAGCCCCAGCATTTT. This translates into CASMETASNQPQHF.

This clone was counted a few times. V is TRBV5-1 and J is TRBJ1-2; TRBD1 matches 8 bases. This CDR3 region has 13 residues. Germline V gives CDR1 SGHRS, CDR2 YFSETQ. The ends lost 5 bases at V and 6 bases at J; junction bases unmatched: 6. The CDR3 nucleotides are TGCGCCAGCAGTCGGTTACAGGGGGATGGCTACACCTTC. It yields the protein CASSRLQGDGYTF. Using reference TRBV5-1 and TRBJ1-2 for the parts outside the CDR3, the full variable domain is KAGVTQTPRYLIKTRGQQVTLSCSPISGHRSVSWYQQTPGQGLQFLFEYFSETQRNKGNFPGRFSGRQFSNSRSEMNVSTLELGDSALYLCASSRLQGDGYTFGSGTRLTVV.

This clone came up a few times. The chain couples TRBV28 to TRBJ1-1, with D possibly being TRBD1 (5 bases). The CDR3 is 13 residues long. V gave up 2 bases and J gave up 6 bases, with 10 bases separating them. Germline V CDR1 and CDR2: MDHEN, SYDVKM. CDR3 protein: CASSLISGSEAFF. The CDR3 DNA sequence: TGTGCCAGCAGTTTAATTTCAGGGTCTGAAGCTTTCTTT.

CDR3 sequence reads: CSASRQTKGQFF. The CDR3 region has the DNA TGCAGTGCTAGTAGGCAGACTAAGGGGCAGTTCTTC. The chain combines TRBV20-1 with TRBJ2-1; maybe TRBD2 (5 bases). The CDR3 totals 12 residues. V gave up 3 bases and J gave up 12 bases, with 15 bases separating them. Germline CDR1 and CDR2: DFQATT and SNEGSKA (reference sequence).

V and J are TRBV27 and TRBJ2-7, with 9 bases fitting TRBD1. The CDR3 contains 15 residues. From germline, CDR1 is MNHEY and CDR2 SMNVEV (reference sequence). V trimming: 2 bases; J trimming: 7 bases; junction bases outside the gene matches: 9. The CDR3 DNA reads as TGTGCCAGCAGTTTACCAGGACAGGGGATGCGGGAGCAGTACTTC. Amino acid sequence: CASSLPGQGMREQYF.

The chain employs TRBV28 and TRBJ1-6, with unresolved D. The CDR3 loop spans 14 amino acids. CDR1 MDHEN and CDR2 SYDVKM come from the germline V gene. Trimming cost V 5 bases and J 4 bases, with 9 bases left between them. The CDR3 region has the DNA TGTGCCAGCAGTCCGAACAGTTATAATTCACCCCTCCACTTT. Its translation is CASSPNSYNSPLHF.

The rearrangement uses TRBV9 and TRBJ2-7; 7 bases line up with TRBD2. The germline gives CDR1 SGDLS, CDR2 YYNGEE. CDR3 length: 14 residues. The J segment lost 5 bases and the V segment lost 0 bases, leaving 5 bases of the junction unmatched. CDR3 residues: CASSVAGGNHEQYF. For the CDR3, the DNA is TGTGCCAGCAGCGTAGCGGGGGGAAACCACGAGCAGTACTTC.

The chain combines TRBV7-8 with TRBJ1-5; no clear D gene. The CDR3 has 16 residues. Looked up from germline, CDR1 is SGHVS and CDR2 is FQNEAQ. Between the trimmed V and J ends, which lost 2 bases and 0 bases, there was a span of 11 bases. The CDR3 DNA reads TGTGCCAGCAGCTTATGGGCCTCAGATAGCAATCAGCCCCAGCATTTT. Amino acids: CASSLWASDSNQPQHF. Based on the CDR3 plus reference TRBV7-8 and TRBJ1-5, the full variable domain is GAGVSQSPRYKVAKRGQDVALRCDPISGHVSLFWYQQALGQGPEFLTYFQNEAQLDKSGLPSDRFFAERPEGSVSTLKIQRTQQEDSAVYLCASSLWASDSNQPQHFGDGTRLSIL.

The chain has TRBV27 and TRBJ2-7; TRBD2 agrees at 13 bases. Germline values: CDR1 MNHEY, CDR2 SMNVEV (reference sequence). The CDR3 is 17 residues long. With V trimmed by 5 bases and J by 0 bases, 7 bases remained unmatched. CDR3 in amino acids: CASSGRGLAGDSYEQYF. The DNA of the CDR3 is TGTGCCAGCAGTGGCCGCGGACTAGCGGGGGACTCCTACGAGCAGTACTTC.

J is TRBJ1-1 and V is TRBV6-2 or TRBV6-3; tentatively, D is TRBD1 (5 bases). CDR3 length: 16 amino acids. Trimming shortened V by 2 bases and J by 2 bases, and 15 bases separated the two germline ends. CDR1 and CDR2 from the germline V gene are MNHEY and SVGEGT. CDR3 sequence: CASSYPRQSGNTEAFF. The CDR3 bases are TGTGCCAGCAGTTACCCCCGACAGTCGGGTAACACTGAAGCTTTCTTT.

There are a few counts of this clone. The rearrangement uses TRBV4-1 and TRBJ1-2; 8 nucleotides align to TRBD1. Looked up from germline, CDR1 is MGHRA and CDR2 is YSYEKL. The CDR3 is made up of 15 amino acids. Trimming cost V 2 bases and J 3 bases; bases outside gene matches: 5. The chain's CDR3 is CASSQNGQGDYGYTF. In DNA form, the CDR3 reads TGCGCCAGCAGCCAAAATGGACAGGGAGACTATGGCTACACCTTC.

This chain uses TRBV30 with TRBJ1-5, with 7 bases identical to TRBD1. CDR3 length equals 13 residues. Germline CDR1 reads GTSNPN; CDR2 reads SVGIG (reference sequence). The junction had 9 bases not matched to a gene; V was cut back by 2 bases and J by 11 bases. The chain's CDR3 is CAWSRQGLGTQHF. For the CDR3, the DNA is TGTGCCTGGAGTCGACAGGGCCTGGGCACCCAGCATTTT.